Included here is one T cell receptor (beta chain) sequence, with context. Trimming took 5 bases from V and 4 from J; bases not matched to a gene: 5. CDR3 length: 15 residues. Germline-derived CDR1 and CDR2 are SEHNR and FQNEAQ (reference sequence). The source of the sample is a study of T cell clones after liver transplantation. Using immunoSEQ multiplex PCR, the repertoire was profiled, and TCRdb retains in-frame clones only, with some absent. In the table there are 70,000 to 80,000 clones, 90% of which are singletons. The chain combines TRBV7-9 with TRBJ2-1, with 10 bases fitting TRBD2. The clonotype was recovered from a human donor who received a liver transplant. The starting material was CD4+ T cells from blood, obtained before liver transplant. DNA for the CDR3: TGTGCCAGCAGCCGAACTAGCGGGGCATACAATGAGCAGTTCTTC. Amino acids: CASSRTSGAYNEQFF.